This T cell receptor beta chain was sequenced in a study of blood T cell repertoires in COVID-19. Study-wide background: Some COVID-19 samples were acute and others convalescent; all came from the United States, Italy and Spain. PBMCs, B-cell-depleted T cells, or T cells were the source of the cDNA or gDNA that made up the material.

The CDR3 length is 12 residues. Trimming cost V 5 bases and J 8 bases, with 10 bases left between them. The germline CDR1 and CDR2 sequences are SGHTA and FQGNSA. In the source study's methods: By means of reference gene primer amplification, nucleated cell counts were estimated. Clones were sequenced by immunoSEQ multiplex PCR, and TCRdb holds only the in-frame ones, with some missing. That table supplies the V and J calls and clone size; D and trimming were determined from the DNA. The sample includes about 350,000 clones, 75% to 90% of them seen just once. Sequenced material: peripheral blood. The V and J genes are TRBV7-2 and TRBJ2-1; D is unresolved. The receptor was isolated from a woman between 50 and 59 years old with COVID-19, enrolled during active disease. The CDR3 nucleotides are TGTGCCAGCAGCCCCCTTAAGCATGAGCAGTTCTTC. Amino acids: CASSPLKHEQFF.